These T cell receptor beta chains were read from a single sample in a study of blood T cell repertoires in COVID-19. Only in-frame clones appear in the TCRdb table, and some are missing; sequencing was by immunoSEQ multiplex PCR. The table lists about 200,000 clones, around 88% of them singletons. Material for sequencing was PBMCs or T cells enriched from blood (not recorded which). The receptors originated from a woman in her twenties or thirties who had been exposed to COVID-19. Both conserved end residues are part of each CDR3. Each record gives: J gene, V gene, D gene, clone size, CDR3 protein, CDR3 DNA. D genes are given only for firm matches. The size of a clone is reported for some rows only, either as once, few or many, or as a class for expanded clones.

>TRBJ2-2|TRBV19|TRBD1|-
CASSIPGQGRTGELFF
TGTGCCAGTAGTATTCCGGGACAGGGTCGGACCGGGGAGCTGTTTTTT
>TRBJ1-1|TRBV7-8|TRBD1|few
CASSLLDRGNTEAFF
TGTGCCAGCAGCTTACTGGACAGGGGAAACACTGAAGCTTTCTTT
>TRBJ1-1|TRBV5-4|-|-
CASSLAETGTEAFF
TGTGCCAGCAGCTTGGCCGAGACGGGAACCGAAGCTTTCTTT
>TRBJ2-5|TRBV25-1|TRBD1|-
CASRVGQGWQETQYF
TGTGCCAGCAGGGTAGGACAGGGGTGGCAAGAGACCCAGTACTTC
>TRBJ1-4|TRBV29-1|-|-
CSVYKNEKLFF
TGCAGCGTTTACAAAAATGAAAAACTGTTTTTT
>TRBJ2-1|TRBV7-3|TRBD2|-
CASSLVAGTHEQFF
TGTGCCAGCAGCTTAGTAGCGGGGACGCATGAGCAGTTCTTC
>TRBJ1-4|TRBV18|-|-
CASSPTGAMGEKLFF
TGTGCCAGCTCACCGACAGGTGCCATGGGTGAAAAACTGTTTTTT
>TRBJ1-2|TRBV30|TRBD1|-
CAWSAGTGVMGGGYTF
TGTGCCTGGAGTGCAGGGACAGGGGTGATGGGAGGGGGCTACACCTTC
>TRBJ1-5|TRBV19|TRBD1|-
CASSLTGANQPQHF
TGTGCCAGTTCGCTTACAGGGGCCAATCAGCCCCAGCATTTT
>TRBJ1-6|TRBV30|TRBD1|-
CAWSVPTDRGLRDSPLHF
TGTGCCTGGAGTGTTCCGACCGACAGGGGGCTTAGGGATTCACCCCTCCACTTT
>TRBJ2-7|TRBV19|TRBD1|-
CASSSRGPDYEQYF
TGTGCCAGTAGTAGCAGGGGGCCGGACTACGAGCAGTACTTC
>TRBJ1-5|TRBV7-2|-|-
CASSLVGGAVGNQPQHF
TGTGCCAGCAGCTTAGTAGGGGGGGCGGTGGGCAATCAGCCCCAGCATTTT
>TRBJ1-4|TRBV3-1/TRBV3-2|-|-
CASSRMAGNEKLFF
TGTGCCAGCAGCCGGATGGCGGGTAATGAAAAACTGTTTTTT
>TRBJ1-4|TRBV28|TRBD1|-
CASRVGQGALNEKLFF
TGTGCCAGCAGAGTTGGACAGGGGGCTCTTAATGAAAAACTGTTTTTT
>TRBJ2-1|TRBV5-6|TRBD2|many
CASSSSSGGSWNEQFF
TGTGCCAGCAGCAGCTCTAGCGGGGGTTCTTGGAATGAGCAGTTCTTC
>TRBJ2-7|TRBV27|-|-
CASSLSPGLIYEQYF
TGTGCCAGCAGTTTATCCCCGGGACTGATCTACGAGCAGTACTTC
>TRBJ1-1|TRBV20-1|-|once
CSASKTEAFF
TGCAGTGCTTCTAAAACTGAAGCTTTCTTT
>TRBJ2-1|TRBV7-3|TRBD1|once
CASSLTTGRSYNEQFF
TGTGCCAGCAGCTTAACGACAGGGCGATCCTACAATGAGCAGTTCTTC
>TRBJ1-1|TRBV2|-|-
CASRQTGPNTEAFF
TGTGCCAGCAGACAAACAGGGCCGAACACTGAAGCTTTCTTT
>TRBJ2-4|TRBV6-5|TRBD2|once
CASMTSYGDIQYF
TGTGCCAGCATGACTAGCTATGGGGACATTCAGTACTTC
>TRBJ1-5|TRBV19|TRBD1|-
CASSIDSGGDQPQHF
TGTGCCAGTAGTATAGATTCAGGGGGCGACCAGCCCCAGCATTTT
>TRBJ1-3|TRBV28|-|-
CATAPGSGNTIYF
TGTGCCACCGCTCCGGGCTCTGGAAACACCATATATTTT
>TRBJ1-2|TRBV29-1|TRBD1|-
CSVGSKTGAYGYTF
TGCAGCGTTGGTTCTAAGACAGGGGCCTATGGCTACACCTTC
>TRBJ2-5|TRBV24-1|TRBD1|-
CATSDEDRGSETQYF
TGTGCCACCAGTGATGAAGACAGGGGATCAGAGACCCAGTACTTC
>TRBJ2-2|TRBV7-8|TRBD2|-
CASSSGLAGPNTGELFF
TGTGCCAGCAGCTCGGGACTAGCGGGGCCGAACACCGGGGAGCTGTTTTTT
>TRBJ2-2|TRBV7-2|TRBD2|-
CASSLALSLAGRRTGELFF
TGTGCCAGCAGCTTAGCCCTATCGCTAGCGGGGCGAAGGACCGGGGAGCTGTTTTTT
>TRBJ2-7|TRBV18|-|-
CASSPAPGRGSSYEQYF
TGTGCCAGCTCACCTGCGCCCGGACGGGGAAGCTCCTACGAGCAGTACTTC
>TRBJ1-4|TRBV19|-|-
CASSRTGEKLFF
TGTGCCAGTAGTAGAACAGGGGAAAAACTGTTTTTT
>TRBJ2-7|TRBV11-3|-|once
CASSLDPSSYEQYF
TGTGCCAGCAGCTTAGACCCTAGCTCCTACGAGCAGTACTTC
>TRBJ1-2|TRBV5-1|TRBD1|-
CASSQQQTRQGPPYGYTF
TGCGCCAGCAGCCAGCAGCAGACCCGACAGGGCCCACCCTATGGCTACACCTTC
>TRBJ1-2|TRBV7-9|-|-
CASSLSGQGYGYTF
TGTGCCAGCAGCTTATCGGGCCAGGGGTATGGCTACACCTTC
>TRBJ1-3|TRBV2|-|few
CASSAEPSSGNTIYF
TGTGCCAGCAGTGCGGAGCCAAGCTCTGGAAACACCATATATTTT
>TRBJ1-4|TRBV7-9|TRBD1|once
CASSPTGAAGEKLFF
TGTGCCAGCAGCCCTACAGGGGCCGCGGGGGAAAAACTGTTTTTT
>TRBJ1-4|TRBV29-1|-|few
CSVEGGGARNEKLFF
TGCAGCGTTGAAGGTGGGGGGGCAAGGAATGAAAAACTGTTTTTT
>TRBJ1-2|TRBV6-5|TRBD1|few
CASQEQGSYGYTF
TGTGCCAGCCAAGAACAGGGGAGCTATGGCTACACCTTC
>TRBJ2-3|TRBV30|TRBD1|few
CAWSAPPGQGTDTQYF
TGTGCCTGGAGTGCCCCCCCGGGACAGGGCACAGATACGCAGTATTTT
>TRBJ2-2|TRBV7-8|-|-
CASSPGGYDTGELFF
TGTGCCAGCAGCCCCGGAGGGTATGACACCGGGGAGCTGTTTTTT
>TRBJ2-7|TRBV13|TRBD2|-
CASSSSGGDPDYEQYF
TGTGCCAGCAGCTCTAGCGGGGGGGATCCGGACTACGAGCAGTACTTC
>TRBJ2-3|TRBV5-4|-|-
CASSLAGAGTDTQYF
TGTGCCAGCAGCTTGGCTGGGGCCGGCACAGATACGCAGTATTTT
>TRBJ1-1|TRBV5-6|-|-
CASSLENREVSEAFF
TGTGCCAGCAGCTTGGAGAACAGGGAAGTGTCTGAAGCTTTCTTT
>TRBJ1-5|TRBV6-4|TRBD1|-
CASSEDRGQPQHF
TGTGCCAGCAGTGAGGACAGGGGTCAGCCCCAGCATTTT
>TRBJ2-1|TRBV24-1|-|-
CATRSGIDEQFF
TGTGCCACCAGGTCGGGGATAGATGAGCAGTTCTTC
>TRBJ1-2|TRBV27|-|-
CASSSLSMNYGYTF
TGTGCCAGCAGTTCTCTATCAATGAACTATGGCTACACCTTC
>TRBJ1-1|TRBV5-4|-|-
CASSLAQRTEAFF
TGTGCCAGCAGCTTGGCCCAGCGGACTGAAGCTTTCTTT
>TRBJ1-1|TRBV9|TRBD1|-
CASSVAGTGTTEAFF
TGTGCCAGCAGCGTAGCCGGGACAGGGACCACTGAAGCTTTCTTT
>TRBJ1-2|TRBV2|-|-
CASSTLDLTEGYGYTF
TGTGCCAGCAGTACGTTAGACCTCACAGAAGGCTATGGCTACACCTTC
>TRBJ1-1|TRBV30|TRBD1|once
CQSGTGGEAEAFF
TGTCAAAGTGGGACAGGGGGCGAGGCTGAAGCTTTCTTT
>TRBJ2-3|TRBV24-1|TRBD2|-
CATSDPGLAPDTQYF
TGTGCCACCAGTGACCCGGGACTAGCGCCAGATACGCAGTATTTT
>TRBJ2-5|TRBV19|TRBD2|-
CASSNRLAGGRETQYF
TGTGCCAGTAGTAACCGACTAGCGGGGGGTCGGGAGACCCAGTACTTC
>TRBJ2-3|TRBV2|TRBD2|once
CASSLGLAGGRNTQYF
TGTGCCAGCAGTTTAGGACTAGCGGGGGGGCGAAATACGCAGTATTTT
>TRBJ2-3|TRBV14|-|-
CASSLHGGGDTQYF
TGTGCCAGCAGCCTCCACGGGGGTGGAGATACGCAGTATTTT
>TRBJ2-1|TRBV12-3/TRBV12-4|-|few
CASSTSSQHEQFF
TGTGCCAGCAGCACCTCTAGTCAGCATGAGCAGTTCTTC
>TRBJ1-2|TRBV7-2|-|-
CASSPRATGTNYGYTF
TGTGCCAGCAGCCCTCGGGCGACGGGGACTAACTATGGCTACACCTTC
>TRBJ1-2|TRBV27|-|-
CASSFGRANYGYTF
TGTGCCAGCAGTTTTGGCAGGGCTAACTATGGCTACACCTTC
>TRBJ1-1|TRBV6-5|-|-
CASSLGDTEAFF
TGTGCCAGCAGCCTAGGCGACACTGAAGCTTTCTTT